One sample yielded the 19 T cell receptor beta chains listed below, sequenced in a study of cytotoxic CD8 clonotypes in ibrutinib-treated CLL. The assay was immunoSEQ multiplex PCR, and TCRdb's table has in-frame clones only and misses some. The repertoire holds 100,000 to 150,000 clones, with roughly 85% as singletons. The source material was PBMCs, sampled after 24 months of ibrutinib treatment. The receptors were gathered from a human donor with chronic lymphocytic leukemia.

This chain links TRBV27 with TRBJ2-4, with unresolved D. The CDR3 sequence is 12 residues long. Trimming pared 5 bases from V and 8 bases from J, leaving 10 bases between. Germline lookup yields CDR1 MNHEY and CDR2 SMNVEV (reference sequence). The chain's CDR3 is CASSGPGDIQYF. DNA for the CDR3: TGTGCCAGCAGTGGACCTGGGGACATTCAGTACTTC.

The CDR3 sequence: CSVGSTDTQYF. CDR3 DNA: TGCAGCGTTGGTAGCACAGATACGCAGTATTTT. The rearrangement links TRBV29-1 to TRBJ2-3; D is unclear. CDR1 is SQVTM and CDR2 is ANQGSEA in the germline V gene. V was trimmed by 4 bases and J by 0 bases, leaving 2 bases between them. The CDR3 is made up of 11 amino acids.

For the CDR3, the DNA is TGTGCCAGCACCCAAATTACCGGGACTAGCGGGAGCCCAGTAAGAGATACGCAGTATTTT. Protein: CASTQITGTSGSPVRDTQYF. This chain joins TRBV27 and TRBJ2-3, with 14 bases aligning to TRBD2. This CDR3 has 20 residues. The germline V gene encodes CDR1 MNHEY and CDR2 SMNVEV (reference sequence). Unmatched junction bases numbered 20, after V lost 7 bases and J lost 5 bases.

The chain uses TRBV19 and TRBJ2-1; 12 bases align to TRBD2. The germline V gene encodes CDR1 LNHDA and CDR2 SQIVND (reference sequence). This CDR3 spans 18 amino acids. The trim removed 6 bases at V and 9 bases at J, leaving 18 bases unmatched. The CDR3 region is CASRVTSGRSPMKGEQFF. The CDR3, as DNA: TGTGCCAGTAGGGTTACTAGCGGGAGGTCCCCCATGAAGGGTGAGCAGTTCTTC.

The chain is built from TRBV7-9 and TRBJ2-6; D perhaps matches TRBD1 (6 bases). Deletions cut 1 base from V and 0 bases from J, with 16 bases between. Per the germline V gene, CDR1 is SEHNR and CDR2 is FQNEAQ (reference sequence). The CDR3 spans 19 residues. CDR3 in DNA: TGTGCCAGCAGCTTAGGTGGGGTGGGGGCGAGCTCTGGGGCCAACGTCCTGACTTTC. Amino acids: CASSLGGVGASSGANVLTF.

On this clone: One junction end disagrees with the germline gene, perhaps due to a read error. This chain uses TRBV10-3 with TRBJ1-4, with 7 bases identical to TRBD1. Per the germline V gene, CDR1 is ENHRY and CDR2 is SYGVKD. The CDR3 spans 13 residues. For the CDR3, the DNA is TGTGCCATCAGTCAGAACGGGCAGGGGGGTGGAATTTTT. The encoded protein is CAISQNGQGGGIF.

V gene TRBV28 combines with J gene TRBJ2-7; D unclear. Germline V gene lookup returns CDR1 MDHEN and CDR2 SYDVKM. The CDR3 runs to 16 residues. Trimming took 6 bases from V and 2 from J, leaving 20 bases between them. The CDR3 DNA reads as TGTGCCAGCAGAGGATTTTCAGGAACGAAAGCCTACGAGCAGTACTTC. The encoded protein is CASRGFSGTKAYEQYF.

The chain couples TRBV2 to TRBJ1-5, with no clear D. The CDR3 contains 12 residues. V lost 6 bases to trimming and J lost 0 bases, with 3 bases between them. CDR1 and CDR2 (germline): SNHLY, FYNNEI. The CDR3 region is CASRDSNQPQHF. CDR3 in DNA: TGTGCCAGCAGGGATAGCAATCAGCCCCAGCATTTT.

The rearrangement joins TRBV18 to TRBJ1-5; no firm D call. Trimming removed 3 bases from V and 1 base from J, with 10 bases in between. The V gene's germline CDR1 is KGHSH and CDR2 LQKENI. CDR3 size: 15 residues. Here the CDR3 reads CASSPQFDSNQPQHF. Here the CDR3 DNA reads TGTGCCAGCTCACCTCAATTTGACAGCAATCAGCCCCAGCATTTT.

This chain links TRBV25-1 with TRBJ1-6; 7 positions agree with TRBD1. The CDR3 has 15 amino acids. Germline loops: CDR1 MGHDK, CDR2 SYGVNS. With V trimmed by 4 bases and J by 7 bases, 7 bases remained unmatched. CDR3 in DNA: TGTGCCAGCAGTGTAACCGGGACAGCAAATTCACCCCTCCACTTT. Amino acids: CASSVTGTANSPLHF.

The chain has TRBV6-6 and TRBJ2-7; TRBD1 aligns across 8 bases. The CDR3 has 14 amino acids. V dropped 2 bases and J dropped 7; count of bases not matched to a gene: 7. From germline, CDR1 is MNHNY and CDR2 SVGAGI (reference sequence). CDR3 in DNA: TGTGCCAGCAGTTACCCCGGACAGGGTAGAGAGCAGTACTTC. Its protein is CASSYPGQGREQYF.

This chain links TRBV29-1 with TRBJ1-2, with a tentative D call TRBD1 (5 bases). There are 18 residues in the CDR3. The ends were cut back, 4 bases at V and 0 bases at J, with 24 bases in the middle. Germline lookup yields CDR1 SQVTM and CDR2 ANQGSEA. CDR3 residues: CSVGRPRDTPGSNYGYTF. The CDR3 DNA sequence: TGCAGCGTTGGTAGACCCCGGGATACCCCAGGGTCTAACTATGGCTACACCTTC.

The chain combines TRBV28 with TRBJ1-5; D possibly corresponds to TRBD1 (5 bases). V dropped 8 bases and J dropped 4 bases, with 18 bases sitting between them. The CDR3 loop spans 15 amino acids. Germline lookup yields CDR1 MDHEN and CDR2 SYDVKM. CDR3 sequence: CASASGGGRNQPQHF. In nucleotides, the CDR3 is TGTGCCAGCGCCTCCGGGGGGGGTAGAAATCAGCCCCAGCATTTT.

This rearrangement joins TRBV18 to TRBJ1-1; tentative D call: TRBD1 (6 bases). Germline V gene data show CDR1 as KGHSH and CDR2 as LQKENI. V was pared by 4 bases and J by 5 bases, with 11 bases between. The CDR3 runs 13 residues. CDR3 in amino acids: CASSQSTGTEAFF. The DNA for the CDR3 is TGTGCCAGCTCACAGTCTACAGGGACTGAAGCTTTCTTT.

The J gene is TRBJ1-4, the V gene TRBV6-1, with D possibly TRBD1 on 6 matching bases. This CDR3 has 13 amino acids. Between the trimmed V and J ends, which lost 6 bases and 10 bases, there was a span of 15 bases. CDR1 is MNHNS, CDR2 SASEGT, per germline. The CDR3 protein is CASRDTGPGKLFF. CDR3 DNA: TGTGCCAGCAGGGACACAGGGCCCGGAAAACTGTTTTTT.

V usage is TRBV5-8 and J usage is TRBJ2-2; 7 positions match TRBD1. The length of the CDR3 is 16 residues. Germline V gives CDR1 SGHTS, CDR2 YDEGEE. V shed 4 bases, J shed 3 bases, and the junction held 9 bases outside the gene matches. The CDR3 protein is CASSTDRARYTGELFF. CDR3 nucleotide sequence: TGTGCCAGCAGCACCGACAGGGCGCGGTACACCGGGGAGCTGTTTTTT.

This clone was observed a few times. The chain is built from TRBV2 and TRBJ2-5; the D gene is possibly TRBD2 (7 bases). The CDR3 loop spans 14 amino acids. Per the germline V gene, CDR1 is SNHLY and CDR2 is FYNNEI. V was trimmed by 7 bases and J by 3 bases, leaving 15 bases between them. CDR3 coding DNA: TGTGCCAGCACCGAGCGGGACACAGAAGAGACCCAGTACTTC. Translation gives CASTERDTEETQYF. Looking up the rest from reference TRBV2 and TRBJ2-5 gives the full variable domain: EPEVTQTPSHQVTQMGQEVILRCVPISNHLYFYWYRQILGQKVEFLVSFYNNEISEKSEIFDDQFSVERPDGSNFTLKIRSTKLEDSAMYFCASTERDTEETQYFGPGTRLLVL.

V is TRBV2 and J is TRBJ1-1; D is undetermined. V was shortened by 2 bases and J by 5 bases, with 12 bases between the two germline ends. The CDR3 has 14 residues. Germline lookup yields CDR1 SNHLY and CDR2 FYNNEI. CDR3 sequence: CASSETTWATEAFF. The CDR3 nucleotides are TGTGCCAGCAGTGAAACGACCTGGGCAACTGAAGCTTTCTTT.

The chain has TRBV27 and TRBJ2-3; either TRBD1 or TRBD2 may fit D (5 bases each). The CDR3 is 17 amino acids. The germline V and J ends were trimmed by 5 bases and 3 bases, with 21 bases remaining between them. In germline, CDR1 is MNHEY, CDR2 SMNVEV (reference sequence). This chain's CDR3 is CASSIPQGAAWTDTQYF. The CDR3, as DNA: TGTGCCAGCAGTATACCTCAGGGAGCGGCCTGGACAGATACGCAGTATTTT.